Listed below are T cell receptor beta chains from one sample, sequenced in a study of T cell repertoires in cytomegalovirus infection. TCRdb reprocessed the reads via MiXCR and lists one record per CDR3 protein. This sample has fewer than 550,000 distinct CDR3 sequences, with about 15% found just once. Sequencing used CD8+ T cells from PBMCs. All receptors come from a human donor in good health (CMV status not recorded). Some clones in this sample may be carry-over from other donors' samples. CDR3s include the opening cysteine and the closing phenylalanine or tryptophan. Each record gives: D gene, J gene, V gene, clone size, CDR3 protein, CDR3 DNA. D genes are given only for firm matches. Rows may omit the clone size; those that give it use once, few, many or a size class.

TRBD1 TRBJ1-2 TRBV2 many CASSVAGTGGSVYGYTF TGTGCCAGCAGTGTAGCCGGGACAGGGGGCTCCGTCTATGGCTACACCTTC
- TRBJ1-2 TRBV7-9 - CASSSLLKTGLYGYTF TGTGCCAGCAGCTCCCTATTGAAGACAGGCCTATATGGCTACACCTTC
TRBD1 TRBJ1-1 TRBV19 few CASSIVGRGDTEAFF TGTGCCAGTAGTATAGTGGGCAGGGGGGACACTGAAGCTTTCTTT
- TRBJ1-2 TRBV7-2 many CASSPTTYSNYGYTF TGTGCCAGCAGCCCAACGACATATTCTAACTATGGCTACACCTTC
- TRBJ2-3 TRBV7-3 - CASSLIGGGQDTQYF TGTGCCAGCAGCTTAATTGGGGGGGGCCAAGATACGCAGTATTTT
- TRBJ1-3 TRBV6-1 - CAILDTSSGNTIYF TGTGCCATCCTGGACACAAGCTCTGGAAACACCATATATTTT
- TRBJ1-2 TRBV19 - CASQGGNYGYTF TGTGCCTCCCAAGGGGGAAACTATGGCTACACCTTC
- TRBJ1-1 TRBV7-2 many CASSLATKAEAFF TGTGCCAGCAGCTTAGCTACTAAAGCCGAAGCTTTCTTT
- TRBJ2-2 TRBV7-3 many CASSEWVGSGTGELFF TGTGCCAGCAGCGAATGGGTGGGATCGGGCACCGGGGAGCTGTTTTTT
TRBD2 TRBJ2-1 TRBV6-2/TRBV6-3 - CASSYSTAGLTYLGEQFF TGTGCCAGCAGTTACTCGACCGCGGGACTAACCTATTTAGGTGAGCAGTTCTTC
TRBD1 TRBJ2-7 TRBV29-1 - CSVWTGSSYEQYF TGCAGCGTATGGACAGGTAGCTCCTACGAGCAGTACTTC
- TRBJ2-1 TRBV5-4 - CASSQGRSQFF TGTGCCAGCAGCCAAGGACGGTCGCAGTTCTTC
- TRBJ1-1 TRBV9 - CASSVATRGKNTEAFF TGTGCCAGCAGCGTAGCTACGAGGGGGAAGAACACTGAAGCTTTCTTT
TRBD2 TRBJ2-2 TRBV27 - CASSPSGSVGELFF TGTGCCAGCAGTCCAAGCGGGAGCGTCGGGGAGCTGTTTTTT
- TRBJ2-5 TRBV27 - CASSLTAHQETQYF TGTGCCAGCAGTTTAACCGCGCACCAAGAGACCCAGTACTTC
- TRBJ1-5 TRBV27 many CASSLGASNQPQHF TGTGCCAGCAGTTTAGGGGCGAGCAATCAGCCCCAGCATTTT
TRBD1 TRBJ2-4 TRBV29-1 many CSVLPGQGNIQYF TGCAGCGTTCTACCGGGACAGGGAAACATTCAGTACTTC
TRBD2 TRBJ2-1 TRBV27 few CASSPYASGLADEQFF TGTGCCAGCAGTCCATATGCCTCGGGACTAGCGGATGAGCAGTTCTTC
TRBD1 TRBJ2-3 TRBV11-2 many CASKDRATGSQYF TGTGCCAGCAAGGACAGGGCGACAGGTTCGCAGTATTTT
TRBD2 TRBJ2-4 TRBV2 - CASKPGQLAGLQLAKNIQYF TGTGCCAGCAAGCCCGGACAGCTAGCGGGCCTCCAGTTAGCCAAAAACATTCAGTACTTC
- TRBJ1-2 TRBV27 - CASIGPNYGYTF TGTGCCAGCATAGGGCCTAACTATGGCTACACCTTC
TRBD1 TRBJ2-6 TRBV25-1 - CASSELRLGTGASSGANVLTF TGTGCCAGCAGTGAATTACGTTTGGGGACAGGGGCGAGCTCTGGGGCCAACGTCCTGACTTTC
- TRBJ2-1 TRBV12-5 - CASGLAGPSINEQFF TGTGCTAGTGGTTTGGCGGGACCAAGTATCAATGAGCAGTTCTTC
- TRBJ1-3 TRBV24-1 many CATSDSTTDPSGNTIYF TGTGCCACCAGTGATTCGACGACAGACCCCTCTGGAAACACCATATATTTT
TRBD2 TRBJ2-3 TRBV6-5 many CASSHRPSGSSTDTQYF TGTGCCAGCAGTCACCGCCCTAGCGGATCTAGCACAGATACGCAGTATTTT
TRBD1 TRBJ2-7 TRBV4-3 few CASSQETGKVEQYF TGCGCCAGCAGCCAAGAGACAGGGAAGGTCGAGCAGTACTTC
- TRBJ2-1 TRBV9 - CASSVGGGMGNEQFF TGTGCCAGCAGCGTCGGAGGGGGGATGGGGAATGAGCAGTTCTTC
- TRBJ1-4 TRBV19 - CASSILAGVTPTNEKLFF TGTGCCAGTAGTATATTGGCGGGGGTGACACCAACTAATGAAAAACTGTTTTTT
TRBD2 TRBJ2-1 TRBV28 many CASTTPLAGEVNEQFF TGTGCCAGCACCACCCCCCTAGCGGGAGAGGTAAATGAGCAGTTCTTC
- TRBJ2-7 TRBV7-8 many CASSSPVLAPAYEQYF TGTGCCAGCAGCTCCCCCGTGCTAGCGCCGGCCTACGAGCAGTACTTC
- TRBJ2-1 TRBV13 few CASSYMYEQFF TGTGCCAGCAGTTACATGTATGAGCAGTTCTTC
TRBD1 TRBJ2-7 TRBV11-3 - CASSLGTGKDEQYF TGTGCCAGCAGCTTAGGGACAGGGAAAGACGAGCAGTACTTC
- TRBJ2-3 TRBV7-6 many CASTFNAEGGDTQYF TGTGCCAGCACCTTTAACGCCGAGGGGGGAGATACGCAGTATTTT
- TRBJ2-7 TRBV5-4 many CASSTPPRHEQYF TGTGCCAGCAGCACACCTCCTAGGCACGAGCAGTACTTC
- TRBJ2-2 TRBV6-5 few CASSPAQIMSGELFF TGTGCCAGCAGCCCCGCCCAAATAATGTCCGGGGAGCTGTTTTTT
- TRBJ2-7 TRBV28 - CASSFQGTSYEQYF TGTGCCAGCAGTTTCCAGGGGACCTCCTACGAGCAGTACTTC
- TRBJ1-1 TRBV3-1 - CASSQDLERGARKGTEAFF TGTGCCAGCAGCCAAGATTTAGAGAGGGGGGCAAGGAAGGGCACTGAAGCTTTCTTT
- TRBJ2-2 TRBV4-2 few CASSQVGPGGELFF TGTGCCAGCAGCCAAGTTGGCCCGGGGGGGGAGCTGTTTTTT
- TRBJ2-7 TRBV7-8 many CASSLVDSSSYEQYF TGTGCCAGCAGCTTAGTAGACTCAAGCTCCTACGAGCAGTACTTC
TRBD1 TRBJ2-7 TRBV4-2 many CASSGQGAYEQYF TGTGCCAGCAGTGGACAGGGGGCCTACGAGCAGTACTTC
TRBD1 TRBJ1-4 TRBV19 few CASSMDRAANEKLFF TGTGCCAGTAGTATGGACAGGGCGGCTAATGAAAAACTGTTTTTT
- TRBJ2-7 TRBV9 once CASSVAASPALGGEQYF TGTGCCAGCAGCGTAGCCGCTTCACCTGCGCTGGGGGGCGAGCAGTACTTC
- TRBJ1-1 TRBV7-6 many CASSLDSYTEAFF TGTGCCAGCAGCCTTGACAGTTACACTGAAGCTTTCTTT
TRBD2 TRBJ2-5 TRBV20-1 few CSARDPGTSGSSETQYF TGCAGTGCTAGAGATCCAGGGACTAGCGGGAGTTCAGAGACCCAGTACTTC
- TRBJ2-7 TRBV30 - CAWSATGEQYF TGTGCCTGGAGTGCTACGGGGGAGCAGTACTTC